This T cell receptor (beta chain) was sequenced during a study of tumor T cells in aggressive B-cell lymphoma. The CDR3 length is 13 residues. Germline CDR1 reads SGHTA; CDR2 reads FQGNSA. V lost 5 bases and J lost 16; bases outside the gene matches: 12. Repertoires were generated with immunoSEQ multiplex PCR, while TCRdb's copy carries only in-frame clones and drops some. The top ten hold under 15% of the sample, which has some 2,200 clones, 80% to 85% seen once. The sequence came from an adult with diffuse large B cell lymphoma. The chain is built from TRBV7-2 and TRBJ2-4; 9 nucleotides line up with TRBD1. The sample taken for sequencing was tumor tissue. The CDR3 DNA sequence: TGTGCCAGCAGCGAACAACAGGGGGCGACCCTATACTTC. Its protein product is CASSEQQGATLYF.